This T cell receptor (beta chain) was found in a study of T cell responses to AZD1222 COVID-19 vaccine. Using immunoSEQ multiplex PCR, the repertoire was profiled, and TCRdb retains in-frame clones only, with some absent. The top ten hold approximately 8% of the sample, which has about 180,000 clones, around 90% seen once. Study conclusions and caveats: The study reported that nearly half of spike-specific TCRs target unmutated variant regions. Donors were mostly white British, more females; clonal diversity possibly underestimated. No repertoire was sampled before or during the peak T cell response, only after it.

The CDR3 spans 15 residues. The V end was cut by 5 bases, the J end by 7 bases, with 20 bases between. Germline lookup yields CDR1 LNHDA and CDR2 SQIVND (reference sequence). Of note for this clone: Its antigen remains unidentified.

The sequence derives from an adult in good health. The chain employs TRBV19 and TRBJ1-2, with D possibly being TRBD1 (6 bases). The material was peripheral blood, obtained on day 0 of AZD1222 vaccination. The chain's CDR3 is CASSYRPGGLFGYTF. The CDR3 DNA reads as TGTGCCAGTAGTTACCGGCCGGGGGGCCTTTTTGGCTACACCTTC.